This T cell receptor beta chain stems from a study of T cell responses to AZD1222 COVID-19 vaccine. About this clone: Its antigen is unidentified.

V was shortened by 5 bases and J by 0 bases, with 14 bases between the two germline ends. This CDR3 is built from 16 residues. CDR1 is SGHNT, CDR2 YENEEA, per germline. Study observations and caveats: Clonal diversity was possibly underestimated, and the donors were mostly white British, with more females. Seropositive at baseline were only a handful of AZD1222 recipients. Repertoires were obtained only post-peak T cell response. Spike as a whole was targeted by vaccine-associated CD4 TCRs, dominant at 160-218 and 743-854.

The repertoire was sequenced with immunoSEQ multiplex PCR; TCRdb's copy has only in-frame clones and lacks some. This table has approximately 200,000 clones, over 85% appearing once. V usage is TRBV11-3 and J usage is TRBJ1-3; weak D call: TRBD1 (5 bases). The TCR sequence derives from an adult who received the AZD1222 COVID-19 vaccine. Sequenced here: peripheral blood, sampled 28 days after the second AZD1222 dose. The CDR3 DNA follows: TGTGCCAGCAGCCCGGGGACTGCAGGCTCTGGAAACACCATATATTTT. This codes for CASSPGTAGSGNTIYF. The entire variable domain, with the rest obtained from reference TRBV11-3 and TRBJ1-3, is as follows: EAGVVQSPRYKIIEKKQPVAFWCNPISGHNTLYWYLQNLGQGPELLIRYENEEAVDDSQLPKDRFSAERLKGVDSTLKIQPAELGDSAVYLCASSPGTAGSGNTIYFGEGSWLTVV.